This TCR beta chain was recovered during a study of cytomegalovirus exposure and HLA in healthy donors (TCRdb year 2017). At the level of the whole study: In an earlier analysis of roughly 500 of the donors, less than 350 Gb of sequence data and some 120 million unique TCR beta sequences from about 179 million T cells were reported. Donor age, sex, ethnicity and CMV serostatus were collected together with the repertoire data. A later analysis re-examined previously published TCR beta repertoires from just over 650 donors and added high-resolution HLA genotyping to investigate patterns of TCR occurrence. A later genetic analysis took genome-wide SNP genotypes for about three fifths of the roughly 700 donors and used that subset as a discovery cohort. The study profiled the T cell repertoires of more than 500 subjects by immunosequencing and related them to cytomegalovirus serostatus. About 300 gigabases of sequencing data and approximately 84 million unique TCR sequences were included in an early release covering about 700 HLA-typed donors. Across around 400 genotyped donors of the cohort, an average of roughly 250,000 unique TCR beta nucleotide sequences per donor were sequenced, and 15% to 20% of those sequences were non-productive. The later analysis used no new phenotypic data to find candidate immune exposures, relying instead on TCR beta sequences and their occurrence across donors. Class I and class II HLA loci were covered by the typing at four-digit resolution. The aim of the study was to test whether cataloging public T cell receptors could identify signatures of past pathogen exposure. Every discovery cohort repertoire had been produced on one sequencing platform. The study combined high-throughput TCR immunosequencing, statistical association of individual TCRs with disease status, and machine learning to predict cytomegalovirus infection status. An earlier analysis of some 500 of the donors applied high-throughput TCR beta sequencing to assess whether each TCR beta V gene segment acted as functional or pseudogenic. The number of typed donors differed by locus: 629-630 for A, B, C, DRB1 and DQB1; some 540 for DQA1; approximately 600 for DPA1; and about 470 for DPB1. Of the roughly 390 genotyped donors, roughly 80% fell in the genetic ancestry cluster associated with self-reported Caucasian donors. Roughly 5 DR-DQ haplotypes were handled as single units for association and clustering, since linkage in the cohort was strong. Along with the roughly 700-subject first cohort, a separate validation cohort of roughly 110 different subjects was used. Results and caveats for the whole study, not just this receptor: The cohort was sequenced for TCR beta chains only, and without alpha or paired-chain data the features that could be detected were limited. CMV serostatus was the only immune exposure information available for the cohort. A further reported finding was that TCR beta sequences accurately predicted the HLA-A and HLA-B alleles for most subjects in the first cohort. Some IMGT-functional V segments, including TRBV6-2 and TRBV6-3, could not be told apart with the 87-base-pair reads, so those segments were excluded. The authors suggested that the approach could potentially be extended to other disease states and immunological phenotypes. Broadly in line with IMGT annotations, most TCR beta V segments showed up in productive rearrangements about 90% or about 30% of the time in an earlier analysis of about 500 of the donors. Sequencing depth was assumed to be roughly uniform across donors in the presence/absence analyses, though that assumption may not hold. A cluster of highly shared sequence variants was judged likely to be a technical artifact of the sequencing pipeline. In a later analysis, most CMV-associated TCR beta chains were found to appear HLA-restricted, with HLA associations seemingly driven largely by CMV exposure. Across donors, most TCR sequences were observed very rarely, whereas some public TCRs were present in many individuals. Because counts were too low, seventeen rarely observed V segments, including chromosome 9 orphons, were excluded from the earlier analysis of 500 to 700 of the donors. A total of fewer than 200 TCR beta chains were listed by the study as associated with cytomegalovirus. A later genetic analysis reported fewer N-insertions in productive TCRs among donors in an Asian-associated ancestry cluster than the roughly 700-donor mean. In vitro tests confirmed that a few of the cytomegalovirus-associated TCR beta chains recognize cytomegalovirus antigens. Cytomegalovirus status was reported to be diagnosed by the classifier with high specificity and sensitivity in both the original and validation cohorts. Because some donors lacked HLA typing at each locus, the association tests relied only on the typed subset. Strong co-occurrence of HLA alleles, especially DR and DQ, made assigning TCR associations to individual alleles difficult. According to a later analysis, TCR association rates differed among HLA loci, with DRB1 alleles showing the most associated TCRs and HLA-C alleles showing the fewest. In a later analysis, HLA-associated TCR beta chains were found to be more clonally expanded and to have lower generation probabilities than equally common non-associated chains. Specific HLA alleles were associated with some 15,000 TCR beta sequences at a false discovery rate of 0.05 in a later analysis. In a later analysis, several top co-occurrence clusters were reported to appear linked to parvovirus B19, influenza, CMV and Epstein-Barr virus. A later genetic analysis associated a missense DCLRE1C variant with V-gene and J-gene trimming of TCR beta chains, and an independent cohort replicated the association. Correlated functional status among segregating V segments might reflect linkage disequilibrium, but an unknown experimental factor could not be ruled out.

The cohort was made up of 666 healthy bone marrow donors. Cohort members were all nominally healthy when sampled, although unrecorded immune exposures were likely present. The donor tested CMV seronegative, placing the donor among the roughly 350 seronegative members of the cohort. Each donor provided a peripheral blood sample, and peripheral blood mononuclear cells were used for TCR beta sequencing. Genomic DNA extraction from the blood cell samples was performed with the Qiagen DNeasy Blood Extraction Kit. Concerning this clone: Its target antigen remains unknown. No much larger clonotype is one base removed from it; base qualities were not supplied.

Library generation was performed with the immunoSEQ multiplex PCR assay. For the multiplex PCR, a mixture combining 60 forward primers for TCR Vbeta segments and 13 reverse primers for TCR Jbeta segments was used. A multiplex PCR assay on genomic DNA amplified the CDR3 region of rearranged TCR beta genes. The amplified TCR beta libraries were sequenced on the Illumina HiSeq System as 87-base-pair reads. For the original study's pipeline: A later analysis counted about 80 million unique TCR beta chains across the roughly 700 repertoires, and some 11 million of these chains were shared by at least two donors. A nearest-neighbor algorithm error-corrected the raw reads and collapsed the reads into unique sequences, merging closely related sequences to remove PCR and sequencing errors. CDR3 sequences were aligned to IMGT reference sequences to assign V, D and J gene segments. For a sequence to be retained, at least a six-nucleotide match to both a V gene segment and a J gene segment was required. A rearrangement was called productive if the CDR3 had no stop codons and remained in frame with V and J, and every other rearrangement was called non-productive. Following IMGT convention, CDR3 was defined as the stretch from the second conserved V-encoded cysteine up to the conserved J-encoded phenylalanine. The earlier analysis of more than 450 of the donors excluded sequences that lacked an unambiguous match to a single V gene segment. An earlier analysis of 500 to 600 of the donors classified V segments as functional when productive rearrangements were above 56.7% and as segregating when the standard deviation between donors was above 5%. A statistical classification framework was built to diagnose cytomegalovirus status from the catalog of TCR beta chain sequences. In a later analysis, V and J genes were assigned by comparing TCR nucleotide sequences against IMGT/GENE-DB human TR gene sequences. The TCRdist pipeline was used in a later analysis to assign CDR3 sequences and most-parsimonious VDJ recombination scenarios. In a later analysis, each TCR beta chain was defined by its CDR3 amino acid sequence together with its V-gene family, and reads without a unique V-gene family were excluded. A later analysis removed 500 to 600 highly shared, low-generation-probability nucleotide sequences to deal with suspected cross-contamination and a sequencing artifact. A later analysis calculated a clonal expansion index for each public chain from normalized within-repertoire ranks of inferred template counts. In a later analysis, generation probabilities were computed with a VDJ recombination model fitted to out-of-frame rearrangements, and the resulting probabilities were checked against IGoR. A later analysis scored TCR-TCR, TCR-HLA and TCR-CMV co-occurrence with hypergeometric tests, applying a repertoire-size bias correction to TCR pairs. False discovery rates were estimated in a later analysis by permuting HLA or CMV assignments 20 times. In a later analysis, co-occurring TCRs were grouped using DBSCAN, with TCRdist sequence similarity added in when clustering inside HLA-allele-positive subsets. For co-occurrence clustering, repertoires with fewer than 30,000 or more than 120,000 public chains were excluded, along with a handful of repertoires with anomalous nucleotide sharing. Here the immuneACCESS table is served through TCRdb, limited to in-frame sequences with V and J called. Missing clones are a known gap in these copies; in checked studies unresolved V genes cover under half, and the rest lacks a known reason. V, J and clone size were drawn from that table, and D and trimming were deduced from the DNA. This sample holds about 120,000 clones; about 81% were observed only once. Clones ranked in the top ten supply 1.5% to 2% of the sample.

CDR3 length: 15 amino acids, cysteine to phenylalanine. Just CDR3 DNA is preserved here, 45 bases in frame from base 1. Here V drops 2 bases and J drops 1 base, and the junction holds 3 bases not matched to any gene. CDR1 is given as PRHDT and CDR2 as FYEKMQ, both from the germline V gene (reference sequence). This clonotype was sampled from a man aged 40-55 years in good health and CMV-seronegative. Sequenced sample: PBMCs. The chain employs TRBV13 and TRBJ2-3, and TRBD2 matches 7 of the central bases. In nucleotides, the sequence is TGTGCCAGCAGCTTACGGCTAGCGGGCACAGATACGCAGTATTTT. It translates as CASSLRLAGTDTQYF.